The rows below give T cell receptor beta chains drawn from one sample of a study of cytomegalovirus exposure and HLA in healthy donors. The data were produced by immunoSEQ multiplex PCR, yet TCRdb's version contains in-frame clones alone and is incomplete. This table holds 200,000 to 300,000 clones, less than 95% found once. What was sequenced was PBMCs. The receptor source for this set is a woman aged 25 to 45 in good health and CMV-seronegative. Each CDR3 is given with its conserved first and last residue.

v_call cdr3_aa
TRBV18 CASSPNLVEQYF
TRBV9 CASSLRGGDPGTEAFF
TRBV7-3 CASSLGGTNTGELFF
TRBV27 CASSFRGLAPTNEQFF
TRBV29-1 CSVEVPPGLAGGMETQYF
TRBV14 CASSHNRDTDTQYF
TRBV5-5 CASSLGEGSYGYTF
TRBV15 CATSSGGTGANVLTF
TRBV29-1 CSVVREVETQYF
TRBV25-1 CASSELGGNTEAFF
TRBV27 CASSLLGFPEQYF